Below, 24 T cell receptor beta chains from the same sample are listed, as sequenced in a study of human T cells and chemical hapten exposure. TCRdb re-derived calls from the RACE reads in MiXCR, one entry per CDR3 protein. The repertoire holds some 79,000 distinct CDR3 sequences, with 9.5% to 14% as singletons. Time point indicated: patch test 3, about 24 weeks after DPC sensitization. Treatment in this sample: therapeutic diphenylcyclopropenone sensitization with weekly scalp DPC. The sample in question was whole blood, obtained in connection with sensitization to the hapten diphenylcyclopropenone (DPC). These receptors originate from a woman in her forties or fifties with alopecia areata. Some clones in this sample may be carry-over from other donors' samples.

This clonotype was counted many times. The rearrangement links TRBV18 to TRBJ1-2, with D perhaps matching TRBD1 (5 bases). The CDR3 is 14 amino acids. Trimming stripped 5 bases from V and 2 bases from J, with 12 bases between. Germline V gene sequence: CDR1 KGHSH, CDR2 LQKENI. CDR3 nucleotide sequence: TGTGCCAGCTCAATCGGGACTGAGAACTATGGCTACACCTTC. Its protein product is CASSIGTENYGYTF.

This sequence joins TRBV4-3 and TRBJ2-7; the D gene is possibly TRBD2 (6 bases). This CDR3 is 13 amino acids long. Germline lookup yields CDR1 LGHNA and CDR2 YSLEER. Trimming left V 4 bases short and J 6 bases short, with 13 bases between. The CDR3 sequence is CASSLFQGGEQYF. In DNA form, the CDR3 reads TGCGCCAGCAGCCTATTCCAGGGAGGCGAGCAGTACTTC.

This clonotype was recorded many times. This rearrangement joins TRBV9 to TRBJ2-1; 11 bases line up with TRBD2. The V gene end was trimmed by 0 bases and the J gene end by 9 bases; junction bases not matched to a gene: 5. Germline V CDR1 and CDR2: SGDLS, YYNGEE. The CDR3 totals 15 residues. In DNA, the CDR3 is TGTGCCAGCAGCGTAGAACTAGCGGGAGATAGTGAGCAGTTCTTC. It encodes CASSVELAGDSEQFF.

The chain links TRBV6-2 or TRBV6-3 to TRBJ2-7, with D hard to call. Between the trimmed V and J ends, which lost 5 bases and 6 bases, there was a span of 8 bases. Germline V gives CDR1 MNHEY, CDR2 SVGEGT. The CDR3 is 11 amino acids. The CDR3 is CASSRACEQYF. CDR3 nucleotide sequence: TGTGCCAGCAGTCGAGCCTGCGAGCAGTACTTC.

V gene TRBV29-1 combines with J gene TRBJ2-5; no definite D call. The CDR3 consists of 11 residues. The V end was cut by 5 bases, the J end by 4 bases, with 8 bases between. Germline lookup yields CDR1 SQVTM and CDR2 ANQGSEA. DNA of the CDR3: TGCAGCGTTAGAGGTGGAGAGACCCAGTACTTC. Protein product: CSVRGGETQYF.

The V gene is TRBV21-1, the J gene TRBJ2-1; TRBD1 reflects the table's D call only, with no check against the DNA. TRBV21-1 is assigned pseudogene status. The CDR3 has 15 amino acids. CDR3 sequence reads: CASSKILGRNNEQFF. The CDR3 DNA sequence: TGTGCCAGCAGCAAAATCCTGGGGCGGAACAATGAGCAGTTCTTC.

This clonotype was recorded at least ten times. The chain uses TRBV7-2 and TRBJ2-1; 8 positions match TRBD2. The germline CDR1 and CDR2 sequences are SGHTA and FQGNSA. Unmatched junction bases numbered 6, after V lost 2 bases and J lost 6 bases. The length of the CDR3 is 15 residues. CDR3 in DNA: TGTGCCAGCAGCTTACTCGCGGGAGGTACCAATGAGCAGTTCTTC. Its protein product is CASSLLAGGTNEQFF. The full variable domain, rest sourced from reference TRBV7-2 and TRBJ2-1, is GAGVSQSPSNKVTEKGKDVELRCDPISGHTALYWYRQSLGQGLEFLIYFQGNSAPDKSGLPSDRFSAERTGGSVSTLTIQRTQQEDSAVYLCASSLLAGGTNEQFFGPGTRLTVL.

There are a few counts of this clonotype. The V and J genes are TRBV7-2 and TRBJ2-1, with 9 bases identical to TRBD2. Losses at the gene ends were 5 bases for V and 4 bases for J; bases not matched to a gene: 3. Per germline, CDR1 SGHTA and CDR2 FQGNSA. The CDR3 is made up of 14 amino acids. The CDR3 region is CASSTGLAYNEQFF. The CDR3, as DNA: TGTGCCAGCAGCACGGGACTAGCTTACAATGAGCAGTTCTTC.

The table lists this clonotype with a few counts. J is TRBJ2-1 and V is TRBV6-2 or TRBV6-3; D is possibly TRBD2 (6 bases). V lost 4 bases, J lost 5 bases, and 9 bases lay in between. CDR3 size: 13 residues. CDR1 MNHEY and CDR2 SVGEGT come from the germline V gene. Here the CDR3 DNA reads TGTGCCAGCAGTTCTGGACTACACAATGAGCAGTTCTTC. Its protein product is CASSSGLHNEQFF.

This clonotype was detected a few times. A single base separates this from a much larger clone, so it may be a read error. The rearrangement joins TRBV10-3 to TRBJ1-5, with 8 bases identical to TRBD1. Germline values: CDR1 ENHRY, CDR2 SYGVKD. The V segment lost 9 bases and the J segment 3 bases; nucleotides outside the gene matches: 7. The CDR3 has 14 residues. For the CDR3, the DNA is TGTGCCATAAGTCAGACAGGGGCCAATCAGCCCCAGCATTTT. Its translation: CAISQTGANQPQHF.

Many counts were recorded for this clonotype. The chain joins TRBV7-2 to TRBJ1-6; D unclear. CDR3 size: 16 residues. Trimming removed 4 bases at V and 9 bases at J, with 19 bases between. Germline V gene sequence: CDR1 SGHTA, CDR2 FQGNSA. The CDR3 nucleotides read TGTGCCAGCAGCTCCAATGGTTTTTTTACGGGTTCACCCCTCCACTTT. Translated, it gives CASSSNGFFTGSPLHF.

This clonotype was counted ten times or more. The chain has TRBV5-1 and TRBJ2-7; either TRBD1 or TRBD2 may supply D (5 bases each). Germline V gene lookup returns CDR1 SGHRS and CDR2 YFSETQ. The CDR3 runs to 14 residues. Trimming shortened V by 2 bases and J by 6 bases, and 15 bases separated the two germline ends. The CDR3 loop is CASSLRDPGGEQYF. The CDR3 bases are TGCGCCAGCAGCTTACGGGACCCTGGGGGCGAGCAGTACTTC.

This clonotype was counted at least ten times. The chain carries TRBV28 and TRBJ1-2; D is ambiguous. The CDR3 consists of 13 residues. The V end lost 5 bases, the J end lost 5 bases, and 12 bases lay between the germline ends. Germline lookup yields CDR1 MDHEN and CDR2 SYDVKM. For the CDR3, the DNA is TGTGCCAGCAGTCTAGAGGGCGTGTATGGCTACACCTTC. Translating it yields CASSLEGVYGYTF.

This clonotype was detected ten times or more. The rearrangement links TRBV7-6 to TRBJ2-7, with a possible D match to TRBD2 (5 bases). The CDR3 covers 13 residues. CDR1 and CDR2 (germline): SGHVS, FNYEAQ. V was pared by 0 bases and J by 3 bases, with 6 bases between. This CDR3 reads CASSLAEGYEQYF. As DNA, the CDR3 is TGTGCCAGCAGCTTAGCTGAGGGCTACGAGCAGTACTTC.

This sequence joins TRBV29-1 and TRBJ2-1; TRBD2 aligns across 9 bases. V was pared by 5 bases and J by 2 bases, with 13 bases of the junction left unmatched. The CDR3 has 17 residues. CDR1 SQVTM and CDR2 ANQGSEA come from the germline V gene. For the CDR3, the DNA is TGCAGCGTTATGACTAGCGGAGCCCAGGTAACCTACAATGAGCAGTTCTTC. It codes for CSVMTSGAQVTYNEQFF.

V gene TRBV24-1 combines with J gene TRBJ2-7; D may be TRBD1 (8 bases). The germline V and J ends were trimmed by 6 bases and 6 bases, with 29 bases remaining between them. In germline, CDR1 is KGHDR, CDR2 SFDVKD. This CDR3 spans 18 amino acids. CDR3 in amino acids: CATSSTGADRGRWGEQYF. For the CDR3, the DNA is TGTGCCACCAGTTCGACAGGGGCCGATCGCGGGAGATGGGGCGAGCAGTACTTC.

A few counts support this clonotype. The V and J genes are TRBV27 and TRBJ1-6; D might be TRBD1 (6 bases). Trimming left V 4 bases short and J 7 bases short, with 17 bases between. Germline CDR1 MNHEY, CDR2 SMNVEV (reference sequence). There are 16 residues in the CDR3. CDR3 DNA: TGTGCCAGCAGTTCCGGGACACATAGAGGAAATTCACCCCTCCACTTT. It yields the protein CASSSGTHRGNSPLHF.

This clonotype appeared many times. CDR3: CASSPFGDRASGANVLTF. CDR3 coding DNA: TGCGCCAGCAGCCCGTTCGGGGACAGGGCCTCTGGGGCCAACGTCCTGACTTTC. The rearrangement links TRBV4-1 to TRBJ2-6; 9 bases line up with TRBD1. Germline V gene sequence: CDR1 MGHRA, CDR2 YSYEKL. V trimming: 4 bases; J trimming: 0 bases; junction bases outside the gene matches: 7. The CDR3 has 18 amino acids.

The rearrangement uses TRBV4-1 and TRBJ2-3, with D possibly being TRBD1 (6 bases). There are 15 residues in the CDR3. The germline CDR1 and CDR2 sequences are MGHRA and YSYEKL. V was cut by 6 bases and J by 8 bases, with 21 bases left in between. CDR3 nucleotides: TGCGCCAGCAGAGATGTAGAGGGGGTCCGGGGTACGCAGTATTTT. Amino acids: CASRDVEGVRGTQYF.

This chain connects TRBV20-1 to TRBJ2-1, with 15 bases that match TRBD2. This CDR3 has 14 residues. Germline CDR1 is DFQATT and CDR2 is SNEGSKA (reference sequence). The junction had 7 bases not matched to a gene; V was cut back by 8 bases and J by 8 bases. CDR3: CSSGLAGGSYEQFF. CDR3 coding DNA: TGCAGTTCCGGACTAGCGGGAGGGAGCTATGAGCAGTTCTTC.

The chain joins TRBV20-1 to TRBJ2-3; 9 bases line up with TRBD1. This CDR3 contains 13 residues. CDR1 is DFQATT and CDR2 is SNEGSKA in the germline V gene (reference sequence). Trimming at V came to 6 bases and at J to 8 bases, leaving 9 bases not matched to a gene. CDR3 sequence reads: CSALGTGRPTQYF. The CDR3 DNA reads TGCAGTGCCCTGGGGACAGGGCGCCCTACGCAGTATTTT.

This chain connects TRBV12-3 or TRBV12-4 to TRBJ2-6; possible D gene TRBD2, 5 bases. V lost 1 base, J lost 0 bases, and 13 bases lay in between. This CDR3 has 18 residues. CDR3 loop: CASSLGRGLNSGANVLTF. CDR3 sequence (DNA): TGTGCCAGCAGTTTAGGCAGAGGGTTAAACTCTGGGGCCAACGTCCTGACTTTC.

This clonotype has only one observation. This chain connects TRBV29-1 to TRBJ1-3; 12 bases are shared with TRBD1. From germline, CDR1 is SQVTM and CDR2 ANQGSEA. Trimming took 4 bases from V and 4 from J; bases not matched to a gene: 8. This CDR3 has 16 amino acids. The CDR3 loop reads CSVGGRDRGRGNTIYF. In DNA form, the CDR3 reads TGCAGCGTTGGTGGCCGGGACAGGGGGCGCGGAAACACCATATATTTT.

Many counts were recorded for this clonotype. The genes are TRBV6-1 and TRBJ1-2; the D is unclear. Trimming shortened V by 3 bases and J by 6 bases, and 5 bases separated the two germline ends. CDR1 and CDR2 (germline): MNHNS, SASEGT. CDR3 size: 11 residues. CDR3 loop: CASSDPDGYTF. CDR3 sequence (DNA): TGTGCCAGCAGTGACCCTGATGGCTACACCTTC.